The 15 T cell receptor beta chains given below trace back to one sample, sequenced in a study of T cell repertoires in cytomegalovirus infection. No antigen has been identified for these receptors. One entry per CDR3 protein, called by TCRdb with MiXCR from the reads. The profile shows roughly 700,000 distinct CDR3 sequences, around a third of them singletons. The source was cultured PBMCs, collected from culture after CMV antigen stimulation. The origin of the receptors is a human donor in good health (CMV status not recorded). Some clones in this sample may be carry-over from other donors' samples.

The J gene is TRBJ1-1, the V gene TRBV3-1; 12 bases align to TRBD1. Germline V gene data show CDR1 as LGHDT and CDR2 as YNNKEL (reference sequence). CDR3 length: 16 amino acids. V gave up 4 bases and J gave up 4 bases; unmatched junction bases: 7. The CDR3 loop is CASSPGTGGRGTEAFF. The CDR3 bases are TGTGCCAGCAGCCCCGGGACAGGGGGCAGGGGCACTGAAGCTTTCTTT.

The chain employs TRBV7-6 and TRBJ2-7; 10 nucleotides align to TRBD2. The V gene's germline CDR1 is SGHVS and CDR2 FNYEAQ. V lost 1 base, J lost 2 bases, and 8 bases stayed unmatched. The CDR3 covers 17 residues. The CDR3 here is CASSLGEAGGPAYEQYF. CDR3 DNA sequence: TGTGCCAGCAGCTTAGGGGAAGCGGGAGGGCCGGCCTACGAGCAGTACTTC.

A single count supports this clonotype. This sequence joins TRBV5-1 and TRBJ1-6, with D uncertain. CDR1 is SGHRS and CDR2 is YFSETQ in the germline V gene. The CDR3 sequence is 15 residues long. V dropped 0 bases and J dropped 9 bases, with 13 bases sitting between them. The CDR3 here is CASSLGGTSGSPLHF. The DNA for the CDR3 is TGCGCCAGCAGCTTGGGAGGTACTTCAGGTTCACCCCTCCACTTT.

V gene TRBV11-2 combines with J gene TRBJ2-1, with D uncertain. The length of the CDR3 is 13 residues. The germline V gene encodes CDR1 SGHAT and CDR2 FQNNGV. The V gene lost 4 bases and the J gene lost 7 bases, with 11 bases spanning the gap. DNA of the CDR3: TGTGCCAGCAGCTCAGATGTAGGTAATGAGCAGTTCTTC. This codes for CASSSDVGNEQFF.

This clonotype was detected only a few times. The chain couples TRBV4-3 to TRBJ1-6; 8 bases match TRBD1. Germline V CDR1 and CDR2: LGHNA, YSLEER. The CDR3 spans 15 residues. V dropped 1 base and J dropped 7; count of bases not matched to a gene: 3. Written as DNA, the CDR3 is TGCGCCAGCAGCCAAGTTTACAGGGGGAATTCACCCCTCCACTTT. It yields the protein CASSQVYRGNSPLHF.

The chain recombines TRBV2 with TRBJ2-2; no definite D call. The ends were cut back, 7 bases at V and 5 bases at J, with 14 bases in the middle. The CDR3 spans 14 residues. Germline CDR1 SNHLY, CDR2 FYNNEI. The CDR3 protein is CASTRATRTGELFF. Written as DNA, the CDR3 is TGTGCCAGCACTCGGGCCACCCGGACCGGGGAGCTGTTTTTT.

CDR3 bases: TGCGCCAGCAGCCGGACCGGGACTAGCGGGAGGGAGAATGAGCAGTTCTTC. Its translation: CASSRTGTSGRENEQFF. The chain uses TRBV4-1 and TRBJ2-1, with TRBD2 identical over 16 bases. Germline trimming cut 4 bases from V and 7 bases from J; bases unmatched to any gene: 7. The CDR3 extends over 17 amino acids. Germline CDR1 MGHRA, CDR2 YSYEKL.

The chain has TRBV28 and TRBJ1-2; D not certain. There are 15 residues in the CDR3. The germline gives CDR1 MDHEN, CDR2 SYDVKM. The V gene lost 4 bases and the J gene lost 4 bases, with 16 bases spanning the gap. CDR3 coding DNA: TGTGCCAGCAGTTCCCCATCCATGGATGTCTATGGCTACACCTTC. Translation gives CASSSPSMDVYGYTF.

The chain uses TRBV4-2 and TRBJ2-3, with 8 bases matching TRBD2. V gave up 3 bases and J gave up 0 bases; unmatched junction bases: 8. This CDR3 is 17 amino acids long. Germline CDR1 is LGHNA and CDR2 is YNFKEQ. The CDR3 bases are TGTGCCAGCAGCCAGTCCGGGACTAGGTCTAGCACAGATACGCAGTATTTT. Residues: CASSQSGTRSSTDTQYF.

This chain links TRBV4-3 with TRBJ2-3; tentative D call: TRBD2 (5 bases). Trimming stripped 3 bases from V and 4 bases from J, with 14 bases between. The germline V gene has CDR1 LGHNA and CDR2 YSLEER. The CDR3 contains 15 residues. The CDR3 DNA sequence: TGCGCCAGCAGCCATCTCCGAGACGGGGCAGATACGCAGTATTTT. Its protein product is CASSHLRDGADTQYF.

This clonotype was detected ten times or more. The chain employs TRBV7-2 and TRBJ2-5; the match to TRBD2 covers 9 bases. Looked up from germline, CDR1 is SGHTA and CDR2 is FQGNSA. The CDR3 sequence is 15 residues long. J gave up 4 bases and V 1 base, and 4 bases lay outside the gene matches. CDR3 sequence (DNA): TGTGCCAGCAGCTTAGGTAGCGGGGGTGGAGAGACCCAGTACTTC. This gives the protein CASSLGSGGGETQYF.

The chain recombines TRBV9 with TRBJ2-5; 8 bases fit TRBD2. The CDR3 has 16 residues. Germline assignment: CDR1 SGDLS and CDR2 YYNGEE. V dropped 1 base and J dropped 1; count of bases not matched to a gene: 6. The CDR3 protein is CASSVSPAGAQETQYF. CDR3 nucleotides: TGTGCCAGCAGCGTATCGCCAGCGGGGGCCCAAGAGACCCAGTACTTC.

This clonotype was counted a few times. The rearrangement uses TRBV15 and TRBJ2-7; tentative D call: TRBD2 (5 bases). The V end was cut by 1 base, the J end by 4 bases, with 17 bases between. The CDR3 length is 16 residues. CDR1 is LNHNV, CDR2 YYDKDF, per germline (reference sequence). The CDR3 nucleotides read TGTGCCACCAGCAGAGCTGGAGCGGTTCAATCGTACGAGCAGTACTTC. This encodes CATSRAGAVQSYEQYF.

This clonotype has at least ten counts. This chain links TRBV7-8 with TRBJ2-2, with D tentatively TRBD2 (5 bases). The V end was cut by 3 bases, the J end by 8 bases, with 19 bases between. The CDR3 spans 16 residues. CDR1 and CDR2 from the germline V gene are SGHVS and FQNEAQ. The chain's CDR3 is CASSFEHGLRVGELFF. The CDR3 nucleotides read TGTGCCAGCAGCTTCGAACATGGACTCCGGGTTGGGGAGCTGTTTTTT.

The V and J genes are TRBV20-1 and TRBJ1-2; D may be TRBD1 (6 bases). Germline V gene sequence: CDR1 DFQATT, CDR2 SNEGSKA (reference sequence). The CDR3 extends over 18 amino acids. The germline V and J ends were trimmed by 0 bases and 0 bases, with 20 bases remaining between them. The CDR3 reads CSARESGDILPPNYGYTF. The CDR3 nucleotides read TGCAGTGCTAGAGAGTCCGGGGACATACTACCCCCTAACTATGGCTACACCTTC.